Following are 6 T cell receptor beta chains from one sample sequenced in a study of T cells expressing NK-cell markers. TCRdb re-called the 5' RACE reads and gives one entry per CDR3 protein, without DNA. This table holds about 260,000 distinct CDR3 sequences. The sequencing input was blood T cells: a sorted CD56 or NKG2C T cell subset, CD4+ or CD8+ T cells, or bulk PBMC T cells (not recorded which). Source of these receptors: a woman aged 18-70 years in good health.

The CDR3 loop is CASSHRQISNEKLFF. The gene calls are TRBV7-9 and TRBJ1-4; as DNA is missing, the TRBD1 call by TCRdb cannot be tested. The CDR3 has 15 amino acids. Germline CDR1 SEHNR, CDR2 FQNEAQ (reference sequence).

The V call is TRBV20-1, the J call TRBJ1-1. Germline V gene sequence: CDR1 DFQATT, CDR2 SNEGSKA (reference sequence). This CDR3 is built from 12 residues. The CDR3 is CSARDTPSEAFF.

The rearrangement links TRBV4-1 to TRBJ2-3; the TRBD2 assignment by TCRdb is unverifiable without DNA. Germline values: CDR1 MGHRA, CDR2 YSYEKL. This CDR3 region has 18 residues. CDR3 loop: CASSQEARRGRFGDTQYF.

J is TRBJ1-1 and V is TRBV20-1; TCRdb outputs TRBD1, but without DNA this stays unchecked. Per the germline V gene, CDR1 is DFQATT and CDR2 is SNEGSKA (reference sequence). The CDR3 spans 13 residues. This CDR3 reads CSAPRGGNTEAFF.

The V and J genes are TRBV19 and TRBJ1-5. The CDR3 is 13 residues long. Germline V CDR1 and CDR2: LNHDA, SQIVND (reference sequence). CDR3: CASSPADYQPQHF.

The chain uses TRBV20-1 and TRBJ2-7; the D call from TCRdb, TRBD1, cannot be confirmed without DNA. This CDR3 has 11 residues. CDR1 DFQATT and CDR2 SNEGSKA come from the germline V gene (reference sequence). The CDR3 here is CSAKQGPEQYF.